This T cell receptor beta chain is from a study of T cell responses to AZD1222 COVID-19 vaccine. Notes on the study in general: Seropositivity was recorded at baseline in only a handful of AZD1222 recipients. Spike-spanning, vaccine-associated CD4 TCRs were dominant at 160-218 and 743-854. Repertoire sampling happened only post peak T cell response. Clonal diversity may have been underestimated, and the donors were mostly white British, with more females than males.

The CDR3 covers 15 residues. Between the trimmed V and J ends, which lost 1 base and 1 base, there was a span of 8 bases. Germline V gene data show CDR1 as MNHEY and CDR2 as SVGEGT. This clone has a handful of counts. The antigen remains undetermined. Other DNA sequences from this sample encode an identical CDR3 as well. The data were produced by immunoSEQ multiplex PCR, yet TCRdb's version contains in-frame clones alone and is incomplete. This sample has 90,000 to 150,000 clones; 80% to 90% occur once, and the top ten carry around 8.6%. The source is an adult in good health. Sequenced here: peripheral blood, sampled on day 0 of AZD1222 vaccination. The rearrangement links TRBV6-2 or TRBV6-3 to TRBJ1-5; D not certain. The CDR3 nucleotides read TGTGCCAGCAGTTACTGGGGAAACAGCAATCAGCCCCAGCATTTT. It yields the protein CASSYWGNSNQPQHF.